The 28 T cell receptor beta chains given below trace back to one sample, sequenced in a study of OX40 agonist ivuxolimab in advanced cancers. The method was immunoSEQ multiplex PCR; TCRdb's version includes in-frame clones alone and lacks a portion of them. The data show under 70,000 clones, about 92% seen once. Sample: CD4+ or CD8+ T cells sorted from blood, taken in a trial of the OX40 agonist ivuxolimab. Source of these receptors: an adult with an advanced solid tumor such as melanoma, head and neck, liver or kidney cancer.

J is TRBJ1-5 and V is TRBV19; 9 bases are shared with TRBD1. The CDR3 is 16 amino acids. Germline loops: CDR1 LNHDA, CDR2 SQIVND (reference sequence). Trimming cost V 4 bases and J 7 bases; bases outside gene matches: 11. CDR3 region: CASSTSDRGDRQPQHF. The CDR3, as DNA: TGTGCCAGTAGTACCTCGGACAGGGGTGATCGGCAGCCCCAGCATTTT.

This clone was seen only a few times. The chain carries TRBV30 and TRBJ2-3, with D possibly being TRBD2 (6 bases). Trimming took off 0 bases at V and 6 bases at J, with 7 bases between the two ends. CDR1 and CDR2 (germline): GTSNPN, SVGIG (reference sequence). The CDR3 loop spans 12 amino acids. The CDR3 loop is CAWSVGRDTQYF. CDR3 sequence (DNA): TGTGCCTGGAGTGTAGGGAGGGATACGCAGTATTTT.

V gene TRBV5-6 combines with J gene TRBJ1-5; no reliable D call. The CDR3 spans 18 residues. Deletions cut 6 bases from V and 0 bases from J, with 22 bases between. Germline CDR1 and CDR2: SGHDT and YYEEEE. The CDR3, as DNA: TGTGCCAGCACCGGTGTAAGGACGACTAAAAATAGCAATCAGCCCCAGCATTTT. It specifies CASTGVRTTKNSNQPQHF.

The gene calls are TRBV6-1 and TRBJ2-1; D gene uncertain. The germline V gene encodes CDR1 MNHNS and CDR2 SASEGT. V was pared by 2 bases and J by 5 bases, with 19 bases between. CDR3 length: 17 residues. Written as DNA, the CDR3 is TGTGCCAGCAGTGAATCCCCGTCAGGTTATTTCGACAATGAGCAGTTCTTC. It codes for CASSESPSGYFDNEQFF.

The chain recombines TRBV6-4 with TRBJ2-1, with 9 bases aligning to TRBD2. J lost 3 bases, V lost 9 bases, and 12 bases had no gene match. This CDR3 region has 16 residues. The germline gives CDR1 MRHNA, CDR2 SNTAGT. The CDR3, as DNA: TGTGCCAGAAGAGCGGGGGGCAACTTGTACTACAATGAGCAGTTCTTC. Encoded protein: CARRAGGNLYYNEQFF.

The chain uses TRBV5-1 and TRBJ2-7, with TRBD1 identical over 7 bases. The trim removed 0 bases at V and 6 bases at J, leaving 9 bases unmatched. CDR1 SGHRS and CDR2 YFSETQ come from the germline V gene. The CDR3 sequence is 15 residues long. CDR3 in amino acids: CASSLAGTVLVEQYF. The CDR3 DNA sequence: TGCGCCAGCAGCTTGGCCGGGACAGTACTTGTCGAGCAGTACTTC.

The chain carries TRBV6-5 and TRBJ1-5; D unclear. CDR3 length: 13 amino acids. The germline CDR1 and CDR2 sequences are MNHEY and SVGAGI. The ends were cut back, 10 bases at V and 4 bases at J, with 14 bases in the middle. The CDR3 region is CATSSRPNQPQHF. In nucleotides, the CDR3 is TGTGCCACTTCGTCTAGGCCAAATCAGCCCCAGCATTTT.

The V and J genes are TRBV4-1 and TRBJ2-7; D might be TRBD2 (5 bases). The CDR3 runs to 15 residues. The germline V gene encodes CDR1 MGHRA and CDR2 YSYEKL. Trimming stripped 1 base from V and 6 bases from J, with 16 bases between. In DNA, the CDR3 is TGCGCCAGCAGCCAAGGCGGACTCGGAAATGGCGAGCAGTACTTC. Protein: CASSQGGLGNGEQYF.

The chain uses TRBV6-6 and TRBJ1-1, with a tentative D call TRBD1 (5 bases). CDR1 is MNHNY, CDR2 SVGAGI, per germline (reference sequence). CDR3 length equals 14 residues. Deletions cut 5 bases from V and 2 bases from J, with 12 bases between. The CDR3 nucleotides read TGTGCCAGCAGTACCGTGGGGGGTAACACTGAAGCTTTCTTT. It codes for CASSTVGGNTEAFF.

The chain joins TRBV5-1 to TRBJ1-5, with unresolved D. The CDR3 consists of 13 residues. V gave up 0 bases and J gave up 5 bases, with 6 bases separating them. In germline, CDR1 is SGHRS, CDR2 YFSETQ. CDR3 residues: CASSLERDQPQHF. In nucleotides, the CDR3 is TGCGCCAGCAGCTTGGAGCGCGATCAGCCCCAGCATTTT. Full variable domain (remainder filled in from reference TRBV5-1 and TRBJ1-5): KAGVTQTPRYLIKTRGQQVTLSCSPISGHRSVSWYQQTPGQGLQFLFEYFSETQRNKGNFPGRFSGRQFSNSRSEMNVSTLELGDSALYLCASSLERDQPQHFGDGTRLSIL.

This chain uses TRBV30 with TRBJ1-2, with D perhaps TRBD1 (5 bases). The CDR3 contains 13 residues. Germline V gives CDR1 GTSNPN, CDR2 SVGIG (reference sequence). Trimming took 4 bases from V and 8 from J, leaving 17 bases between them. In DNA, the CDR3 is TGTGCCTGGACAGGGAGTTTCAGTAAGGGCTACACCTTC. Translation: CAWTGSFSKGYTF.

This chain uses TRBV30 with TRBJ1-2; D might be TRBD1 (5 bases). Germline CDR1 and CDR2: GTSNPN and SVGIG (reference sequence). V lost 0 bases to trimming and J lost 3 bases, with 8 bases between them. This CDR3 contains 13 residues. The CDR3 DNA reads TGTGCCTGGAGTGTAGGGACGGACTATGGCTACACCTTC. This codes for CAWSVGTDYGYTF.

The chain recombines TRBV7-2 with TRBJ1-5, with D maybe TRBD1 (5 bases). Germline assignment: CDR1 SGHTA and CDR2 FQGNSA. With 5 bases removed from V and 5 bases from J, the gap between germline ends came to 7 bases. This CDR3 contains 12 residues. CDR3 in amino acids: CASSKQDQPQHF. CDR3 DNA sequence: TGTGCCAGCAGCAAACAGGATCAGCCCCAGCATTTT.

The rearrangement links TRBV29-1 to TRBJ1-2, with D tentatively TRBD1 (5 bases). V lost 7 bases and J lost 7, with 16 bases in between. In germline, CDR1 is SQVTM, CDR2 ANQGSEA. The CDR3 is made up of 12 amino acids. This chain's CDR3 is CSAYSQGAGYTF. The CDR3 DNA is TGCAGCGCTTATAGTCAGGGAGCTGGCTACACCTTC.

The chain is built from TRBV7-6 and TRBJ2-7, with 9 nucleotides matching TRBD1. The V gene's germline CDR1 is SGHVS and CDR2 FNYEAQ. J gave up 7 bases and V 8 bases, and 9 bases lay outside the gene matches. The CDR3 sequence is 13 residues long. CDR3 in DNA: TGTGCCAGCGGAGCCGGGACAGGGAGGGAGCAGTACTTC. It codes for CASGAGTGREQYF. Drawing the rest from reference TRBV7-6 and TRBJ2-7, the complete variable domain is GAGVSQSPRYKVTKRGQDVALRCDPISGHVSLYWYRQALGQGPEFLTYFNYEAQQDKSGLPNDRFSAERPEGSISTLTIQRTEQRDSAMYRCASGAGTGREQYFGPGTRLTVT.

This chain links TRBV15 with TRBJ2-7; tentative D call: TRBD1 (5 bases). Between the trimmed V and J ends, which lost 1 base and 4 bases, there was a span of 8 bases. There are 13 residues in the CDR3. Germline CDR1 LNHNV, CDR2 YYDKDF (reference sequence). CDR3 DNA: TGTGCCACCAGCAGAGGACAGCTATACGAGCAGTACTTC. Translating it yields CATSRGQLYEQYF.

The J gene is TRBJ1-4, the V gene TRBV10-1; no definite D call. Looked up from germline, CDR1 is WNHNN and CDR2 is SYGVQD (reference sequence). Trimming shortened V by 0 bases and J by 16 bases, and 15 bases separated the two germline ends. This CDR3 region has 13 residues. The CDR3 here is CASSESPGSRPFF. Here the CDR3 DNA reads TGCGCCAGCAGTGAGTCGCCTGGTAGCCGTCCGTTTTTT.

The genes are TRBV30 and TRBJ2-5, with D unresolved. The J call is doubtful: the DNA matches TRBJ2-7 better. The CDR3 has 13 amino acids. CDR1 GTSNPN and CDR2 SVGIG come from the germline V gene (reference sequence). CDR3 loop: CAWSVGVIYEQYF. CDR3 bases: TGTGCCTGGAGTGTCGGAGTAATCTACGAGCAGTACTTC.

This chain links TRBV6-6 with TRBJ1-5; possible D gene TRBD1, 6 bases. With 2 bases removed from V and 6 bases from J, the gap between germline ends came to 14 bases. Germline V lookup: CDR1 MNHNY, CDR2 SVGAGI (reference sequence). The CDR3 consists of 15 residues. The CDR3 sequence: CASSYTEGGAQPQHF. The CDR3 coding sequence is TGTGCCAGCAGTTACACCGAGGGGGGGGCTCAGCCCCAGCATTTT.

V and J are TRBV4-2 and TRBJ2-1; 8 bases match TRBD2. V shed 4 bases, J shed 1 base, and the junction held 3 bases outside the gene matches. CDR3 length: 15 residues. In germline, CDR1 is LGHNA, CDR2 YNFKEQ. The CDR3 region has the DNA TGTGCCAGCAGCCGGGCGGGAGGTTCCTACAATGAGCAGTTCTTC. Residues: CASSRAGGSYNEQFF.

This chain connects TRBV6-6 to TRBJ2-7, with D unclear. This CDR3 contains 14 residues. Trimming pared 0 bases from V and 1 base from J, leaving 7 bases between. CDR1 and CDR2 (germline): MNHNY, SVGAGI (reference sequence). This CDR3 reads CASSYSLGSYEQYF. CDR3 DNA sequence: TGTGCCAGCAGTTACTCACTGGGGTCCTACGAGCAGTACTTC.

J is TRBJ1-1 and V is TRBV7-3; D is ambiguous. The CDR3 extends over 13 amino acids. Germline V lookup: CDR1 SGHTA, CDR2 FQGTGA. Trimming took 5 bases from V and 5 from J, leaving 12 bases between them. Written as DNA, the CDR3 is TGTGCCAGCAGCGCCCAGAGGCAAACTGAAGCTTTCTTT. Protein: CASSAQRQTEAFF.

Here the CDR3 DNA reads TGTGCCAGCAGCTTAGTGGTTAATCGGTTACTGAACACTGAAGCTTTCTTT. Translated, it gives CASSLVVNRLLNTEAFF. This chain uses TRBV7-9 with TRBJ1-1; no firm D call. Trimming shortened V by 1 base and J by 0 bases, and 15 bases separated the two germline ends. The CDR3 has 17 amino acids. CDR1 and CDR2 from the germline V gene are SEHNR and FQNEAQ (reference sequence).

The V and J genes are TRBV6-5 and TRBJ2-2; D might be TRBD1 or TRBD2, each matching 6 bases. V shed 7 bases and J shed 5 bases, with 11 bases lying between them. The CDR3 spans 13 residues. Germline CDR1 reads MNHEY; CDR2 reads SVGAGI. The CDR3 reads CASTLGGTGELFF. The CDR3 nucleotides read TGTGCCAGCACCCTAGGGGGGACCGGGGAGCTGTTTTTT.

The V call is TRBV30, the J call TRBJ2-3; a weak D match, TRBD2 (6 bases). Germline CDR1 reads GTSNPN; CDR2 reads SVGIG (reference sequence). The CDR3 consists of 15 residues. Deletions cut 1 base from V and 1 base from J, with 12 bases between. In nucleotides, the CDR3 is TGTGCCTGGAGTGGCCTGGGCGGGGGCACAGATACGCAGTATTTT. As protein: CAWSGLGGGTDTQYF.

The rearrangement links TRBV29-1 to TRBJ1-4, with D hard to call. Between the trimmed V and J ends, which lost 4 bases and 11 bases, there was a span of 11 bases. In germline, CDR1 is SQVTM, CDR2 ANQGSEA. The CDR3 consists of 11 residues. Here the CDR3 reads CSVGWSAKLFF. The CDR3 region has the DNA TGCAGCGTTGGCTGGTCGGCGAAACTGTTTTTT.

The chain couples TRBV7-9 to TRBJ2-3; D is perhaps TRBD1 (6 bases). V gave up 2 bases and J gave up 2 bases, with 14 bases separating them. The CDR3 loop spans 16 amino acids. The germline V gene has CDR1 SEHNR and CDR2 FQNEAQ (reference sequence). The CDR3 is CASSLRGQPTTDTQYF. The CDR3 coding sequence is TGTGCCAGCAGCTTACGAGGACAGCCTACCACAGATACGCAGTATTTT.

The genes are TRBV18 and TRBJ2-5; 8 bases are shared with TRBD2. The CDR3 runs to 15 residues. Germline CDR1 is KGHSH and CDR2 is LQKENI. With 2 bases clipped from V and 4 bases from J, the junction kept 6 bases outside the gene matches. DNA for the CDR3: TGTGCCAGCTCACCAACGGGGGGGAGCTTAGAGACCCAGTACTTC. This translates into CASSPTGGSLETQYF.